This TCR beta chain was observed in a study of Ad26.COV2.S vaccination and SARS-CoV-2 variants. For the study at large: Once, or twice with 56 days between doses, Ad26.COV2.S was given intramuscularly. The study, taken as a whole, reports: From the TCR breadth and depth analyses, total T cell responses may have been underestimated.

For this clone: The antigen is unknown.

Treatment: roughly 20 received Ad26.COV2.S at low or high dose, single or two shots; several received placebo; per-sample allocation not given. After the first vaccine or placebo injection, samples were drawn on day 63. The length of the CDR3 is 14 residues. V gave up 0 bases and J gave up 5 bases; unmatched junction bases: 5. Germline CDR1 reads SGDLS; CDR2 reads YYNGEE. Assay used: immunoSEQ multiplex PCR; TCRdb lists only in-frame clones, some missing. Altogether about 400,000 clones are present, roughly 90% being singletons, with the ten largest covering about 4%. The origin of this receptor is a person aged 18-65 years who received the Ad26.COV2.S COVID-19 vaccine or a placebo. J is TRBJ2-7 and V is TRBV9; 7 bases fit TRBD2. Here the sequenced sample was peripheral blood, taken in a trial of Ad26.COV2.S vaccine versus placebo. CDR3 DNA sequence: TGTGCCAGCAGCGTAGGCGGGGGAGTCAACGAGCAGTACTTC. Translated, it gives CASSVGGGVNEQYF.